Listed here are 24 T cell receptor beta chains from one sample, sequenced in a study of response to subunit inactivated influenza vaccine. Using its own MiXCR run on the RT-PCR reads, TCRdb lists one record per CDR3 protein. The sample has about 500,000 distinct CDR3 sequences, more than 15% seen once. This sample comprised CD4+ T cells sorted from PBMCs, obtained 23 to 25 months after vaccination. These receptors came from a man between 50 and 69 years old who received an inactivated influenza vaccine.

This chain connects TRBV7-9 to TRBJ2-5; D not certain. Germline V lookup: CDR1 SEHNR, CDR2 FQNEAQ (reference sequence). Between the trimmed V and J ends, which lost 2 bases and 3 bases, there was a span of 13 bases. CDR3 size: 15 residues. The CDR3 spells CASSLFGALKETQYF. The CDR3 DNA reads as TGTGCCAGCAGCTTATTTGGTGCCCTCAAAGAGACCCAGTACTTC.

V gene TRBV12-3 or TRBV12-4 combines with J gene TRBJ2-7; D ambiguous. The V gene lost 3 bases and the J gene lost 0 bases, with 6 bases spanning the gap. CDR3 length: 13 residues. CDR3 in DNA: TGTGCCAGCAGTTTGGACCACTCCTACGAGCAGTACTTC. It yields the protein CASSLDHSYEQYF.

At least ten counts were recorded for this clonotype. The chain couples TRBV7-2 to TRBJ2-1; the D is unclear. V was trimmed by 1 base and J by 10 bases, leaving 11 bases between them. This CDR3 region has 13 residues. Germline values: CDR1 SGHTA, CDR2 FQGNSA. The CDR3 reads CASSLVLAGEQFF. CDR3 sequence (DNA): TGTGCCAGCAGCTTAGTGTTGGCCGGGGAGCAGTTCTTC.

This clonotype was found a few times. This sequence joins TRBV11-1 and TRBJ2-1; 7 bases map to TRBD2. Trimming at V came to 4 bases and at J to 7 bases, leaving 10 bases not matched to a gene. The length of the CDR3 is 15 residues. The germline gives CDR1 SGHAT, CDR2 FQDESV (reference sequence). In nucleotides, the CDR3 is TGTGCCAGCAGCTCCCTAGCGGCCTTGGATAATGAGCAGTTCTTC. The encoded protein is CASSSLAALDNEQFF.

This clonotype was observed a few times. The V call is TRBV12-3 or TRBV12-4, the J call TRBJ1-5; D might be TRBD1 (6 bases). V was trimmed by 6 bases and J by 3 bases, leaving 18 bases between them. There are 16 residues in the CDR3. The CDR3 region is CASRREGQGDNQPQHF. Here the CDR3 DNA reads TGTGCCAGCAGGCGCGAGGGACAAGGAGACAATCAGCCCCAGCATTTT.

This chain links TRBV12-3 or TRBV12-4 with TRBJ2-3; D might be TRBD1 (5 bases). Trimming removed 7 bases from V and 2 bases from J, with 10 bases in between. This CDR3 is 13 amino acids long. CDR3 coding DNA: TGTGCCAGCACCAGACAGACCACAGATACGCAGTATTTT. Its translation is CASTRQTTDTQYF.

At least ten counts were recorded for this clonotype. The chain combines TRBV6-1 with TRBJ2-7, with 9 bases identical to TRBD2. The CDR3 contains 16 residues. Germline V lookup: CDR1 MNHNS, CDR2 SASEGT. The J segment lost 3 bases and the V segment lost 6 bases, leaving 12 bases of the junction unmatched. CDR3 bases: TGTGCCAGCAGCCCCTCTGGGGCGGGGGGGCGCTACGAGCAGTACTTC. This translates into CASSPSGAGGRYEQYF.

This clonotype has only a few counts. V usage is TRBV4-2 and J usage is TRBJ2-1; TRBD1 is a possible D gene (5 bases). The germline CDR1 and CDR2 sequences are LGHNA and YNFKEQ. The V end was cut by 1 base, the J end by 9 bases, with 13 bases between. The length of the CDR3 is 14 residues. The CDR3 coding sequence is TGTGCCAGCAGCCAAGGGAGCCAGGGTGGTGAGCAGTTCTTC. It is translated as CASSQGSQGGEQFF.

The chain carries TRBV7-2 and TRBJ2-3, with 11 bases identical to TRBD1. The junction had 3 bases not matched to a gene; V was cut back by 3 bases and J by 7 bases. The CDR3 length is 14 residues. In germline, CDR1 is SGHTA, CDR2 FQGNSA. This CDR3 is CASSFGQGANTQYF. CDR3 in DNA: TGTGCCAGCAGCTTTGGACAGGGGGCAAATACGCAGTATTTT. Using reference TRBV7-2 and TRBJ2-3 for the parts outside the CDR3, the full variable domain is GAGVSQSPSNKVTEKGKDVELRCDPISGHTALYWYRQSLGQGLEFLIYFQGNSAPDKSGLPSDRFSAERTGGSVSTLTIQRTQQEDSAVYLCASSFGQGANTQYFGPGTRLTVL.

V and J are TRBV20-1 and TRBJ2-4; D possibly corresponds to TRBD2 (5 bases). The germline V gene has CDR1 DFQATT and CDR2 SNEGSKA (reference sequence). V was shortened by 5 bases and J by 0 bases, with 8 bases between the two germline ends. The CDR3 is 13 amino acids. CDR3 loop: CSALDLAKNIQYF. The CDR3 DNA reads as TGCAGTGCTTTGGACTTAGCCAAAAACATTCAGTACTTC.

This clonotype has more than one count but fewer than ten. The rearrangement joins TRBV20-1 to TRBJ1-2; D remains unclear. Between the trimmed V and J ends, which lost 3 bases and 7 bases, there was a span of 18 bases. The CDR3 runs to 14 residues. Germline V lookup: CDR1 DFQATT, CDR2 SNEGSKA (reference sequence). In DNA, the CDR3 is TGCAGTGCTAGCCCGGGCTATGAGAGTGGTGGCTACACCTTC. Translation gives CSASPGYESGGYTF.

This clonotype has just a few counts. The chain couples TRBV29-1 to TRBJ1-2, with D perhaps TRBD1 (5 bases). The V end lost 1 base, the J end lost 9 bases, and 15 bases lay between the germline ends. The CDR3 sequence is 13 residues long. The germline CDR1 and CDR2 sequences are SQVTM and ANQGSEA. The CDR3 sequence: CSVEGDELSSYTF. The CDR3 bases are TGCAGCGTTGAAGGGGACGAACTATCCAGCTACACCTTC.

CDR3 amino acids: CSARTISTDTQYF. In DNA, the CDR3 is TGCAGTGCTAGAACAATAAGTACAGATACGCAGTATTTT. The V and J genes are TRBV20-1 and TRBJ2-3; D unresolved. The germline CDR1 and CDR2 sequences are DFQATT and SNEGSKA (reference sequence). V dropped 2 bases and J dropped 3 bases, with 9 bases sitting between them. The CDR3 covers 13 residues.

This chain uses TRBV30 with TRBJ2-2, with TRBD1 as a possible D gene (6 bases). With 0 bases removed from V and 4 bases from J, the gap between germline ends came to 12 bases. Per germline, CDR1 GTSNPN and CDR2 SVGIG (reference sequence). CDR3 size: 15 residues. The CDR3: CAWSVRYRATGELFF. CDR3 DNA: TGTGCCTGGAGTGTAAGGTACAGGGCCACCGGGGAGCTGTTTTTT.

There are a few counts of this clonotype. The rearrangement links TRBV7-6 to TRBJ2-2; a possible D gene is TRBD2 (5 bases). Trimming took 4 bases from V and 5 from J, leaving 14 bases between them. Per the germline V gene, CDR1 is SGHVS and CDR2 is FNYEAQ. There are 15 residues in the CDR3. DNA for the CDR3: TGTGCCAGCAGCTCCATGGCGGGTACTACCGGGGAGCTGTTTTTT. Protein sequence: CASSSMAGTTGELFF.

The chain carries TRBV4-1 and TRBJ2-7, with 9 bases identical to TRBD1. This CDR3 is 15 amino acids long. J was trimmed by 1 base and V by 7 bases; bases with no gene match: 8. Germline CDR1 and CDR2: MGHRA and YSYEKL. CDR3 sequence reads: CASKVRTGESYEQYF. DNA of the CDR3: TGCGCCAGCAAGGTAAGGACAGGGGAATCCTACGAGCAGTACTTC.

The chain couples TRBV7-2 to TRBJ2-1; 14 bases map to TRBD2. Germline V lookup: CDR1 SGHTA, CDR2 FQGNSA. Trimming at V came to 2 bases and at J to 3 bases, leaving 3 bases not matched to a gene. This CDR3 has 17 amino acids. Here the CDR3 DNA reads TGTGCCAGCAGCTTATTTGGGACTAGCGGGAGCTACAATGAGCAGTTCTTC. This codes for CASSLFGTSGSYNEQFF.

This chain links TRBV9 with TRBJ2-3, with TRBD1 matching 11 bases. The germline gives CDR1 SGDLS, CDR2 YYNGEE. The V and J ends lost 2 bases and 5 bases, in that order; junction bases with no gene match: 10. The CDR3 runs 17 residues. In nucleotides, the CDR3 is TGTGCCAGCAGCGTTGATCCCGGGACAGGGGGTCAAGATACGCAGTATTTT. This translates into CASSVDPGTGGQDTQYF.

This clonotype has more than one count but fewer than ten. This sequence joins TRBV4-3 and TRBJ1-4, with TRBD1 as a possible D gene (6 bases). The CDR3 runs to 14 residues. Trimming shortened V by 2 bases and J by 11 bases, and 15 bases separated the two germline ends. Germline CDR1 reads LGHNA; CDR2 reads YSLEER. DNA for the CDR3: TGCGCCAGCAGCCAAACAGTTACAGGGCTCAAACTGTTTTTT. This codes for CASSQTVTGLKLFF.

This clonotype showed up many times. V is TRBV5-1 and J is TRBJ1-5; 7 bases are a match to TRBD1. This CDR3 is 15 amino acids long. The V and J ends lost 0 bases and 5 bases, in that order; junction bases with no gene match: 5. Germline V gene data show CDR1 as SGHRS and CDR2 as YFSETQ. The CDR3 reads CASSLEGASYQPQHF. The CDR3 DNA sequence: TGCGCCAGCAGCTTGGAGGGGGCGAGTTATCAGCCCCAGCATTTT.

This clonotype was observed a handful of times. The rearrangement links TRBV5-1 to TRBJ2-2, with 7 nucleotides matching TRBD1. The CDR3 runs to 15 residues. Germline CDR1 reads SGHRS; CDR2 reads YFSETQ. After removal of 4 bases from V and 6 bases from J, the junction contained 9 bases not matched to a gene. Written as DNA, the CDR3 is TGCGCCAGCAGCCTGGGGACAGTAAAACCCGGGGAGCTGTTTTTT. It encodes CASSLGTVKPGELFF.

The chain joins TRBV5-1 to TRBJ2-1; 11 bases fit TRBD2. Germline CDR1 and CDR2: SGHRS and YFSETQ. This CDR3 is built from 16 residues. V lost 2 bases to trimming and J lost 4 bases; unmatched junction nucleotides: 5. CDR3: CASSFPSSGGYNEQFF. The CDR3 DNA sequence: TGCGCCAGCAGCTTCCCGTCTAGCGGGGGGTACAATGAGCAGTTCTTC.

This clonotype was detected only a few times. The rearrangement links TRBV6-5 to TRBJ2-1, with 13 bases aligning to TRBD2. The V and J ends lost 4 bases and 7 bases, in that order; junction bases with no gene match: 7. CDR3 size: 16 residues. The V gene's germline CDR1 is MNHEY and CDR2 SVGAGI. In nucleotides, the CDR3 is TGTGCCAGCAGTTCCCGGACTAGCGGGAGACGTAATGAGCAGTTCTTC. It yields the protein CASSSRTSGRRNEQFF.

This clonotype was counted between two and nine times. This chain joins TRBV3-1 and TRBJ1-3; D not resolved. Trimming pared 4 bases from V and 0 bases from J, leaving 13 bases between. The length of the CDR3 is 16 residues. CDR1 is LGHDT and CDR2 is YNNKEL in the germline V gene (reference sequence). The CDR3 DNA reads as TGTGCCAGCAGCCCTCGGACGCCATACTCTGGAAACACCATATATTTT. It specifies CASSPRTPYSGNTIYF. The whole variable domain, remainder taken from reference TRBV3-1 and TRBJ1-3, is DTAVSQTPKYLVTQMGNDKSIKCEQNLGHDTMYWYKQDSKKFLKIMFSYNNKELIINETVPNRFSPKSPDKAHLNLHINSLELGDSAVYFCASSPRTPYSGNTIYFGEGSWLTVV.